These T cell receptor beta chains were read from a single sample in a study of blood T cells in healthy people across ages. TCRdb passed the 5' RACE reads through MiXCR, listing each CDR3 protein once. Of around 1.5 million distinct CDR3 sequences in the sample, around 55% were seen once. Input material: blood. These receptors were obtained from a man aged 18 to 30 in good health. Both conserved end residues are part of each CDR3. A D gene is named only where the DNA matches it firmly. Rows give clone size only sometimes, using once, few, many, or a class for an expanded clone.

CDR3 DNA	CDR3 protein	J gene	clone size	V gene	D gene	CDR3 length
TGTGCCAGCAGCCAAGAGCCCCATTGGGGTAGCGGTTACGAGCAGTACTTC	CASSQEPHWGSGYEQYF	TRBJ2-7	-	TRBV3-1	-	17
TGCGCCAGCAGCCACTGGACAGCAAATGAGCAGTTCTTC	CASSHWTANEQFF	TRBJ2-1	-	TRBV4-1	-	13
TGTGCCAGCAGCCAAGCAGGGCAACCTGAAGCTTTCTTT	CASSQAGQPEAFF	TRBJ1-1	-	TRBV11-2	-	13
TGTGCCAGCAGCTCCAGACAGACAGATACGCAGTATTTT	CASSSRQTDTQYF	TRBJ2-3	-	TRBV7-2	-	13
TGCGCCAGCAGTGGGGGGATGGGCGAGCAGTACTTC	CASSGGMGEQYF	TRBJ2-7	-	TRBV4-1	-	12
TGTGCCAGCAGCCGCCGTAGCGGGGGATACAATGAGCAGTTCTTC	CASSRRSGGYNEQFF	TRBJ2-1	few	TRBV3-1	TRBD2	15
TGTGCCAGCAGCTGGGCAGGGGCTGGTCAGCCCCAGCATTTT	CASSWAGAGQPQHF	TRBJ1-5	-	TRBV7-9	-	14
TGCAGTGCTCCCGAGTTGGCGAGCTACAATGAGCAGTTCTTC	CSAPELASYNEQFF	TRBJ2-1	few	TRBV20-1	-	14
TGTGCCAGCAGTCTCGGACTAGCGGGAGCGTGCAACACCGGGGAGCTGTTTTTT	CASSLGLAGACNTGELFF	TRBJ2-2	-	TRBV6-2/TRBV6-3	TRBD2	18
TGTGCCATCAGTGAACTAGAGGAGACCCAGTACTTC	CAISELEETQYF	TRBJ2-5	few	TRBV10-3	-	12
TGCAGCGTTGATAGTGAGATCGGCTACGAGCAGTACTTC	CSVDSEIGYEQYF	TRBJ2-7	few	TRBV29-1	-	13
TGTGCCAGCAGTGATAGGGGTACAGGGGTGACTAATGAAAAACTGTTTTTT	CASSDRGTGVTNEKLFF	TRBJ1-4	-	TRBV25-1	TRBD1	17
TGCGCCAGCAGCCAGGAGGAGGTACAAGAGACCCAGTACTTC	CASSQEEVQETQYF	TRBJ2-5	-	TRBV5-1	-	14
TGTGCCAGCAAGGACTCTGCCGCCTCCTCTAACTATGGCTACACCTTC	CASKDSAASSNYGYTF	TRBJ1-2	-	TRBV10-3	-	16
TGTGCCAGTAGCTTCCCCCACTTCGGGGGCAACTATGGCTACACCTTC	CASSFPHFGGNYGYTF	TRBJ1-2	-	TRBV19	-	16
TGCAGTGCTTCGACCAGACCTAACTATGGCTACACCTTC	CSASTRPNYGYTF	TRBJ1-2	-	TRBV20-1	-	13
TGTGCCGCTACAGGCTACAATGAGCAGTTCTTC	CAATGYNEQFF	TRBJ2-1	-	TRBV7-9	-	11
TGTGCCAGCAACCAAGGGCTAGCGGGAGCCTACGAGCAGTACTTC	CASNQGLAGAYEQYF	TRBJ2-7	-	TRBV4-2	TRBD2	15
TGCAGCGTTGGGGAATTGGGTGCAGATACGCAGTATTTT	CSVGELGADTQYF	TRBJ2-3	few	TRBV29-1	-	13
TGTACCAGCAGCTTTCTTAGCACAGATACGCAGTATTTT	CTSSFLSTDTQYF	TRBJ2-3	-	TRBV7-9	-	13
TGTGCCAGCAGCTTAGGGACAGGGGTCTCCCAAGAGACCCAGTACTTC	CASSLGTGVSQETQYF	TRBJ2-5	few	TRBV7-2	TRBD1	16
TGCGCCAGCAGCTCAAGATATAGCCAGACCTACGAGCAGTACTTC	CASSSRYSQTYEQYF	TRBJ2-7	-	TRBV4-3	-	15
TGTGCCAGCAGGGGGACAGGGGCGGCTAATGAAAAACTGTTTTTT	CASRGTGAANEKLFF	TRBJ1-4	-	TRBV2	TRBD1	15
TGTGCCAGCAGTGGTACCAGGGGTGTCTCCTACGAGCAGTACTTC	CASSGTRGVSYEQYF	TRBJ2-7	-	TRBV2	-	15
TGCGCCAGCAGCCAAGAGGGACAGGGATTCGGCGAGCAGTACTTC	CASSQEGQGFGEQYF	TRBJ2-7	-	TRBV4-3	TRBD1	15
TGTGCCACCTGGTCGGGACCAAACACAGATACGCAGTATTTT	CATWSGPNTDTQYF	TRBJ2-3	-	TRBV10-3	-	14
TGTGCCAGCAGCTTACAGGGGACTGGAGCTTTCTTT	CASSLQGTGAFF	TRBJ1-1	-	TRBV12-3/TRBV12-4	TRBD1	12
TGTGCCAGCGCCCTAGCGGGAGGCTACAATGAGCAGTTCTTC	CASALAGGYNEQFF	TRBJ2-1	-	TRBV12-3/TRBV12-4	TRBD2	14
TGTGCCAGCTCAAGCGGAAGGGAAGAGACCCAGTACTTC	CASSSGREETQYF	TRBJ2-5	-	TRBV18	-	13
TGTGCCAGCAGGTTAGATCCCCCAGGAAAGAACACCGGGGAGCTGTTTTTT	CASRLDPPGKNTGELFF	TRBJ2-2	-	TRBV7-9	-	17
TGTGCCAGCAAGGGACAGATCAATCAGCCCCAGCATTTT	CASKGQINQPQHF	TRBJ1-5	-	TRBV12-3/TRBV12-4	TRBD1	13
TGCGCCAGAACGGAGGATTGCTTAAGGGCCAACGTCCTGACTTTC	CARTEDCLRANVLTF	TRBJ2-6	few	TRBV10-1	-	15
TGCAGTGCTAGTCAAGGGACGGTATACAATGAGCAGTTCTTC	CSASQGTVYNEQFF	TRBJ2-1	-	TRBV20-1	-	14
TGCAGCGTTCTGGCGGGTACGAAGCAGTACTTC	CSVLAGTKQYF	TRBJ2-5	-	TRBV29-1	-	11
TGCGCCAGCAGCCAACGTCGGGACTATTACGAGCAGTACTTC	CASSQRRDYYEQYF	TRBJ2-7	few	TRBV4-1	TRBD2	14
TGTGCCAGCAGTACAGGGTTGGGTCAGCCCCAGCATTTT	CASSTGLGQPQHF	TRBJ1-5	few	TRBV6-6	-	13
TGTGCCAGCCCACCCGGACAGGGGTACGAGCAGTACTTC	CASPPGQGYEQYF	TRBJ2-7	-	TRBV18	TRBD1	13
TGTGCCAGCAGCCGAAGCGGGGGGGCCTCAACCGGGGAGCTGTTTTTT	CASSRSGGASTGELFF	TRBJ2-2	-	TRBV6-2/TRBV6-3	TRBD2	16
TGCAGTGCTCGGACAGGGTTCAGCACTGAAGCTTTCTTT	CSARTGFSTEAFF	TRBJ1-1	-	TRBV20-1	TRBD1	13
TGCAGTGGGAGCCGGGGCCATGAGCAGTTCTTC	CSGSRGHEQFF	TRBJ2-1	-	TRBV20-1	-	11
TGTGCCAGCAGCCAAGTACAGATTAGCGGGGTTATTTCCGAGCAGTACTTC	CASSQVQISGVISEQYF	TRBJ2-7	-	TRBV3-1	TRBD2	17
TGCGCCAGCAGCCAGGGACCCCAGGGTGAAAAACTGTTTTTT	CASSQGPQGEKLFF	TRBJ1-4	few	TRBV4-1	-	14
TGTGCCAGCAGCCAACGACGGGTTTTCGAAAAACTGTTTTTT	CASSQRRVFEKLFF	TRBJ1-4	-	TRBV14	-	14
TGCAGTGCTAGAGAAAGGATGACGGGGGGCCCCTACGAGCAGTACTTC	CSARERMTGGPYEQYF	TRBJ2-7	-	TRBV20-1	-	16
TGTGCCAGCAGCCGCGGACAGGACTCCTACGAGCAGTACTTC	CASSRGQDSYEQYF	TRBJ2-7	-	TRBV7-9	TRBD1	14
TGCAGCGTTGTTGTGACAGGGGGCCGGGAGCAGTACTTC	CSVVVTGGREQYF	TRBJ2-7	few	TRBV29-1	TRBD1	13
TGCGCCAGCAGCCAAACACAGGGGGGTGGTTACGAGCAGTACTTC	CASSQTQGGGYEQYF	TRBJ2-7	once	TRBV4-1	TRBD1	15
TGTGCCAGCAGCTTAAAGAGCAGGGGTAGAGGCTATGGCTACACCTTC	CASSLKSRGRGYGYTF	TRBJ1-2	few	TRBV7-2	-	16
TGTGCCAGCAGTGGGGCCGGCTCCCCTGAGCAGTTCTTC	CASSGAGSPEQFF	TRBJ2-1	-	TRBV6-6	-	13
TGTGCCACCGAGGGGTACTCCTACGAGCAGTACTTC	CATEGYSYEQYF	TRBJ2-7	-	TRBV24-1	-	12
TGTGCCAGCAGCTTAGGTACTAGCGACGGGCAGTACTTC	CASSLGTSDGQYF	TRBJ2-5	many	TRBV7-2	TRBD2	13
TGTGCCAGCACCCAAGGGACCGTGAACACTGAAGCTTTCTTT	CASTQGTVNTEAFF	TRBJ1-1	-	TRBV25-1	-	14
TGTGCCAGCAGTGGGGTGGACAGGCATGGCTACACCTTC	CASSGVDRHGYTF	TRBJ1-2	few	TRBV27	TRBD1	13
TGTGCCACCAGCAGAGATCTGGGGGACAGGCCCTACGATGAGCAGTTCTTC	CATSRDLGDRPYDEQFF	TRBJ2-1	-	TRBV15	TRBD1	17
TGCAGCGCCAGACATGGGGTGAACACTGAAGCTTTCTTT	CSARHGVNTEAFF	TRBJ1-1	-	TRBV29-1	-	13